The 6 T cell receptor beta chains below all came from one sample that was sequenced in a study of blood T cells in healthy people across ages. For the second PCR, which ran for about 7 to 11 cycles, a sample-barcoded 5' primer and a J-beta primer mix were used. TCRdb ran MiXCR on the 5' RACE reads and lists one entry per CDR3 protein. The table has approximately 850,000 distinct CDR3 sequences, 58% seen once. Input material: blood. All receptors derive from a man between 25 and 39 years old in good health.

As for this clonotype: A junction end diverges from the germline sequence, so it may reflect a read error. V and J are TRBV27 and TRBJ2-1; TRBD1 is a possible D gene (6 bases). The CDR3 is 14 residues long. CDR1 is MNHEY, CDR2 SMNVEV, per germline (reference sequence). This CDR3 is CACSGDKGPFEQFF. The DNA for the CDR3 is TGTGCCTGCAGTGGGGACAAGGGGCCTTTTGAGCAGTTCTTC.

The gene calls are TRBV12-3 or TRBV12-4 and TRBJ2-7, with unresolved D. The CDR3 sequence is 12 residues long. V was trimmed by 6 bases and J by 9 bases, leaving 15 bases between them. The CDR3: CASSLTRLGQYF. CDR3 in DNA: TGTGCCAGCAGCCTGACCAGGTTAGGGCAGTACTTC.

This chain connects TRBV6-4 to TRBJ2-3; 7 bases map to TRBD2. The junction had 11 bases not matched to a gene; V was cut back by 4 bases and J by 4 bases. CDR3 length: 16 amino acids. Germline values: CDR1 MRHNA, CDR2 SNTAGT. This CDR3 is CASSAGAGDGADTQYF. CDR3 DNA sequence: TGTGCCAGCAGTGCGGGTGCGGGAGATGGGGCAGATACGCAGTATTTT.

This chain uses TRBV7-2 with TRBJ1-1; possibly TRBD1 for D (5 bases). Germline V gives CDR1 SGHTA, CDR2 FQGNSA. The ends were cut back, 7 bases at V and 3 bases at J, with 12 bases in the middle. CDR3 size: 13 residues. CDR3 nucleotide sequence: TGTGCCAGCACCGCGGGGGACTACACTGAAGCTTTCTTT. Translating gives CASTAGDYTEAFF.

The gene calls are TRBV7-2 and TRBJ2-1; perhaps TRBD2 as D (5 bases). Germline V lookup: CDR1 SGHTA, CDR2 FQGNSA. The CDR3 is 12 residues long. Between the trimmed V and J ends, which lost 2 bases and 10 bases, there was a span of 9 bases. The CDR3 DNA reads TGTGCCAGCAGCTTAATCGGGGAGGAGCAGTTCTTC. This gives the protein CASSLIGEEQFF.

The chain links TRBV20-1 to TRBJ1-6; TRBD1 aligns across 7 bases. The CDR3 runs to 14 residues. Germline V gene data show CDR1 as DFQATT and CDR2 as SNEGSKA (reference sequence). V was clipped by 5 bases and J by 9 bases; unmatched bases: 10. CDR3 sequence reads: CSAAQTGRTSPLHF. The CDR3 DNA follows: TGCAGTGCTGCGCAGACAGGGAGAACTTCACCCCTCCACTTT.